These 9 T cell receptor beta chains came from one sample sequenced in a study of beta chain features in type 1 diabetes. Since all of the isolated RNA was reverse transcribed, expressed TCRB transcripts were what got sequenced. The data were produced by immunoSEQ multiplex PCR, yet TCRdb's version contains in-frame clones alone and is incomplete. The sample lists hundreds of thousands of clones, over 65% occurring once. Sequencing was performed on naive CD4+ T cells from blood. The receptors originated from a man younger than 45 in good health.

This clone was counted only a few times. The rearrangement joins TRBV2 to TRBJ2-1; maybe TRBD1 (6 bases). This CDR3 is built from 15 residues. V lost 7 bases and J 0 bases, leaving 13 bases between the germline ends. Germline CDR1 and CDR2: SNHLY and FYNNEI. CDR3 sequence (DNA): TGTGCCAGCACCTCCTGGGACAACTCCTACAATGAGCAGTTCTTC. It codes for CASTSWDNSYNEQFF.

This clone was recorded only once. V and J are TRBV25-1 and TRBJ2-7; 10 bases map to TRBD2. The length of the CDR3 is 14 residues. Germline CDR1 MGHDK, CDR2 SYGVNS. Losses at the gene ends were 5 bases for V and 2 bases for J; bases not matched to a gene: 3. The CDR3 is CASSPGLAAYEQYF. The CDR3 nucleotides are TGTGCCAGCAGTCCAGGACTAGCGGCCTACGAGCAGTACTTC.

This chain joins TRBV6-6 and TRBJ2-7; D may be TRBD1 (7 bases). The CDR3 is made up of 15 amino acids. The germline V and J ends were trimmed by 7 bases and 2 bases, with 18 bases remaining between them. From germline, CDR1 is MNHNY and CDR2 SVGAGI (reference sequence). The CDR3, as DNA: TGTGCCAGCACCCCCGTAGGCAGGGGGGCCTACGAGCAGTACTTC. As protein: CASTPVGRGAYEQYF.

The chain employs TRBV30 and TRBJ2-7; no clear D gene. V lost 0 bases and J lost 3, with 12 bases in between. CDR3 length equals 14 residues. The V gene's germline CDR1 is GTSNPN and CDR2 SVGIG (reference sequence). This CDR3 is CAWSVNSGFYEQYF. DNA for the CDR3: TGTGCCTGGAGTGTAAATTCGGGTTTCTACGAGCAGTACTTC.

This chain uses TRBV7-9 with TRBJ2-1; D unresolved. The CDR3 loop spans 10 amino acids. V lost 2 bases and J 13 bases, leaving 6 bases between the germline ends. From germline, CDR1 is SEHNR and CDR2 FQNEAQ (reference sequence). Here the CDR3 reads CASSLSSQFF. The CDR3 DNA follows: TGTGCCAGCAGCTTAAGTTCTCAGTTCTTC.

The chain is built from TRBV7-9 and TRBJ2-4; 13 positions agree with TRBD2. Germline lookup yields CDR1 SEHNR and CDR2 FQNEAQ (reference sequence). V lost 5 bases to trimming and J lost 3 bases; unmatched junction nucleotides: 10. This CDR3 has 18 amino acids. CDR3 nucleotide sequence: TGTGCCAGCAGCCCGGGACTAGCGGGAATAGCAGTCAAAAACATTCAGTACTTC. Translation gives CASSPGLAGIAVKNIQYF.

The chain has TRBV10-3 and TRBJ2-1; D remains ambiguous. V shed 2 bases and J shed 0 bases, with 8 bases lying between them. The CDR3 is made up of 15 amino acids. CDR1 is ENHRY and CDR2 is SYGVKD in the germline V gene. The CDR3 reads CAISEKTLSYNEQFF. Here the CDR3 DNA reads TGTGCCATCAGTGAGAAGACCCTCTCCTACAATGAGCAGTTCTTC.

The V gene is TRBV5-1, the J gene TRBJ2-1; unclear D gene. Looked up from germline, CDR1 is SGHRS and CDR2 is YFSETQ. V was pared by 4 bases and J by 1 base, with 12 bases between. The CDR3 runs to 15 residues. The CDR3 loop reads CASSATTTSYNEQFF. The CDR3 DNA sequence: TGCGCCAGCAGCGCAACGACCACTTCCTACAATGAGCAGTTCTTC.

The chain joins TRBV25-1 to TRBJ1-1; D is ambiguous. V was pared by 4 bases and J by 3 bases, with 9 bases between. The CDR3 covers 13 residues. From germline, CDR1 is MGHDK and CDR2 SYGVNS. The CDR3 sequence: CASSGGVHTEAFF. As DNA, the CDR3 is TGTGCCAGCAGTGGCGGGGTTCACACTGAAGCTTTCTTT.